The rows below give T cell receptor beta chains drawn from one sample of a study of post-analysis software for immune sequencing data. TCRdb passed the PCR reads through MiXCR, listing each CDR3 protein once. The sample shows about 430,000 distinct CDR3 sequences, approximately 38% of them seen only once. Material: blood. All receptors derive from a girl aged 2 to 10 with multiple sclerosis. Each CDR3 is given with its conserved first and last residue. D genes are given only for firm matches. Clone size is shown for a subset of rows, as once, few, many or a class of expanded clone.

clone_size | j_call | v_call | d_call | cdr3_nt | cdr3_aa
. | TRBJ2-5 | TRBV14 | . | TGTGCCAGCAGCCAAGACTTAGCTAGTCAGTGGACCCAGTACTTC | CASSQDLASQWTQYF
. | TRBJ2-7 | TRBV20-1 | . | TGCAGTGCTAGCCCGCGTCGGTGGTACGAGCAGTACTTC | CSASPRRWYEQYF
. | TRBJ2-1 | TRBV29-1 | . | TGCAGCGGCGGACCCAAAAATGAGCAGTTCTTC | CSGGPKNEQFF
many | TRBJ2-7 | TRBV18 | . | TGTGCCAGCTCACTTGCAGGGGTCTACGAGCAGTACTTC | CASSLAGVYEQYF
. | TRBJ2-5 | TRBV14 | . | TGTGCCAGCAGCCCGACCCCGGGACATCAAGAGACCCAGTACTTC | CASSPTPGHQETQYF
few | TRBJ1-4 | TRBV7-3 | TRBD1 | TGTGCCAGCAGGAGACGGACAGGGCCCTATGAAAAACTGTTTTTT | CASRRRTGPYEKLFF
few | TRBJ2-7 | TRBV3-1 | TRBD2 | TGTGCCAGCAGCCGACCGGGACTAGCGAGATCCTACGAGCAGTACTTC | CASSRPGLARSYEQYF
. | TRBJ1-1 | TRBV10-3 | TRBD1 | TGTGCCATCAGTGAGTCGGGACAGCCGAACACTGAAGCTTTCTTT | CAISESGQPNTEAFF
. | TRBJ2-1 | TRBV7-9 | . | TGTGCCAGCAGCAAGAGACAGAGGAACGCCTACAATGAGCAGTTCTTC | CASSKRQRNAYNEQFF
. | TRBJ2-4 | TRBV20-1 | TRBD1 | TGCAGTGCTAGTCACGGACAGGAGTTAGCCAAAAACATTCAGTACTTC | CSASHGQELAKNIQYF
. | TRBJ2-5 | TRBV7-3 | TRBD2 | TGTGCCAGCAGCGCGGGACTAGCGGGTCTAGAGACCCAGTACTTC | CASSAGLAGLETQYF
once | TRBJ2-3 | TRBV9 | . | TGTGCCAGCAGCGTAGTGAGCGGGCTTTCAGATACGCAGTATTTT | CASSVVSGLSDTQYF
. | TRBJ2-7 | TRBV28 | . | TGTGCCACGTATGCCCCCGCCGGGACGGTAACCTACGAGCAGTACTTC | CATYAPAGTVTYEQYF
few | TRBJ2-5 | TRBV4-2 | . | TGTGCCAGCAGCCAAGTTATTCAGGGTGGAGAGACCCAGTACTTC | CASSQVIQGGETQYF
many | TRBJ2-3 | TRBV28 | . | TGTGCCAGCAGTTTAAGAGATACGCAGTATTTT | CASSLRDTQYF
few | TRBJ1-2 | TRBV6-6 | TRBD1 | TGTGCCAGCAGGCCGGGACAGGGGGGGTATGGCTACACCTTC | CASRPGQGGYGYTF
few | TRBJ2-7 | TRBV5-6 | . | TGTGCCAGCAGCTTTAACGGGCTAGCCAAATACGAGCAGTACTTC | CASSFNGLAKYEQYF
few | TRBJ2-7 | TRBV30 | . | TGTGCCACCGACATTACTTCCTACGAGCAGTACTTC | CATDITSYEQYF
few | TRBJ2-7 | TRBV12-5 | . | TGTGCTAGTGGTTTGGTTGACGGGACATTCTCCTACGAGCAGTACTTC | CASGLVDGTFSYEQYF
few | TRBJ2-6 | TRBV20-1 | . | TGCAGTGCTAGAGATCCCCGCCGACCCTCTGGGGCCAACGTCCTGACTTTC | CSARDPRRPSGANVLTF
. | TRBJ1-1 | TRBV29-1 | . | TGCAGCGTTGGAGACAGAGATTACACTGAAGCTTTCTTT | CSVGDRDYTEAFF
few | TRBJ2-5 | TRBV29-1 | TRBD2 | TGCAGCGTTGAAACTAGCGGGAGTGGAACGGAGACCCAGTACTTC | CSVETSGSGTETQYF
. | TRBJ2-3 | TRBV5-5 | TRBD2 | TGTGCCAGCAGCTTGGCCGAGCGGGAGATCACAGATACGCAGTATTTT | CASSLAEREITDTQYF
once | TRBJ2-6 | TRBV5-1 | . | TGCGCCGGCAGCTTGGGCGGGACAGCTACAGCTGGGGCCAACGTCCTGACTTTC | CAGSLGGTATAGANVLTF
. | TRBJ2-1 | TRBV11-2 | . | TGTGCCAGCAGCATAGTCGACTGGTTAGACAATGAGCAGTTCTTC | CASSIVDWLDNEQFF
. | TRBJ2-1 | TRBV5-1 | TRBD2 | TGCGCCAGCAGGGATCTAGCGGGAGGGCCGAGTGAGCAGTTCTTC | CASRDLAGGPSEQFF
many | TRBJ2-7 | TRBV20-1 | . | TGCAGTAAACCAGGGGACGGAATCTACGAGCAGTACTTC | CSKPGDGIYEQYF
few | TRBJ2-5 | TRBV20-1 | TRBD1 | TGCAGTGCTAGGGAGACAGGGGGTATGGAGACCCAGTACTTC | CSARETGGMETQYF
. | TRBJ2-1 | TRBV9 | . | TGTGCCAGCAGCACGGGTAGCGGCCTTAACGAGCAGTTCTTC | CASSTGSGLNEQFF
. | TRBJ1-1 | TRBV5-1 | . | TGCGCCAGCAGCTTGGTTGGACTCATGAACACTGAAGCTTTCTTT | CASSLVGLMNTEAFF
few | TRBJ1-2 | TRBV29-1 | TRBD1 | TGCAGCGTTGTGGGGACAGAAAATGGGCCATATGGCTACACCTTC | CSVVGTENGPYGYTF
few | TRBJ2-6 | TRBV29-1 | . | TGCAGCGTCGCGTCGAGCTCTGGGGCCAACGTCCTGACTTTC | CSVASSSGANVLTF
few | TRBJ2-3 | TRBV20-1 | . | TGCAGTACCGTCCTGCCAGGCACAGATACGCAGTATTTT | CSTVLPGTDTQYF
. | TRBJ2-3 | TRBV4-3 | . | TGCGCCAGCAGCCAAGATCTAAGGGGCGTAAGCACAGATACGCAGTATTTT | CASSQDLRGVSTDTQYF
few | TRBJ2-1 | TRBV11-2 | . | TGTGCCAGCGGTAAGGGACTCGGACCTTACAATGAGCAGTTCTTC | CASGKGLGPYNEQFF
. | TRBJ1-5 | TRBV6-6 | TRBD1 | TGTGCCAGCAGTCTCTACGGGACAGCCAATCAGCCCCAGCATTTT | CASSLYGTANQPQHF
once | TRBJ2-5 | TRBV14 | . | TGTGCCAGCAGCCAAGATGTGGCTAGATACCAAGAGACCCAGTACTTC | CASSQDVARYQETQYF
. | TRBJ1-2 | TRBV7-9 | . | TGTGCTCCTGTCCAGGCCGATTATGGCTACACCTTC | CAPVQADYGYTF
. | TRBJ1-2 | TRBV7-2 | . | TGTGCCAGCAGCTTAGGTTACAGAAGGGATGGCTACACCTTC | CASSLGYRRDGYTF
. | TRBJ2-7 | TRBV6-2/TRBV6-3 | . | TGTGCCAGCAGTCAGACATTCTACGAGCAGTACTTC | CASSQTFYEQYF
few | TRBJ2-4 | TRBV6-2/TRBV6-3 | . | TGTGCCAGCAGTGCAGCGTACATTCAGTACTTC | CASSAAYIQYF
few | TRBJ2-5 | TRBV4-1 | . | TGCGCCAGCAGCCAAGTTCTACAAGAGACCCAGTACTTC | CASSQVLQETQYF
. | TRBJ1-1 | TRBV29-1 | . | TGCAGCGAAGTACGGGGTCCGATGAACACTGAAGCTTTCTTT | CSEVRGPMNTEAFF
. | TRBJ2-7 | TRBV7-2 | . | TGTGCCAGCAGCTCTAGGACTGGGTTATACGAGCAGTACTTC | CASSSRTGLYEQYF
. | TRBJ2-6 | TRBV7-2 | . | TGTGCCAGCAGAAACCGGGACACTCTATACCCTTCTGGGGCCAACGTCCTGACTTTC | CASRNRDTLYPSGANVLTF
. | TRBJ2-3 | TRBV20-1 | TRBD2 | TGCAGTGCTCCCCCCGGACTAGCGGGAGCGACCAGGGATACGCAGTATTTT | CSAPPGLAGATRDTQYF
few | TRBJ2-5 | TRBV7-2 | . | TGTGCCAGCAGCTTAGGCATGCAAGAGACCCAGTACTTC | CASSLGMQETQYF
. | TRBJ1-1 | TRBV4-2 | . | TGTGCCAGCAGCCAAACCGGGTCCTCTGGCCCTGAAGCTTTCTTT | CASSQTGSSGPEAFF
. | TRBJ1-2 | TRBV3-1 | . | TGTGCCAGCAGCCAACAGGGAGACTTATACTATGGCTACACCTTC | CASSQQGDLYYGYTF
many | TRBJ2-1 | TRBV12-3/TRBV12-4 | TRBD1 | TGTGCCAGCAGTTTAGGGCAGGGGGCGGGTGAGCAGTTCTTC | CASSLGQGAGEQFF